This TCR beta chain was observed in a study of blood T cell repertoires in COVID-19. The authors' processing: Quantification of nucleated cells was approximated via reference gene primer amplification. The method was immunoSEQ multiplex PCR; TCRdb's version includes in-frame clones alone and lacks a portion of them. The DNA was the basis for D and trimming; V, J and clone size are from that table. The sample includes about 250,000 clones, just under 85% of them seen just once. Germline V gene data show CDR1 as KGHDR and CDR2 as SFDVKD. The CDR3 loop spans 17 amino acids. J lost 2 bases, V lost 5 bases, and 8 bases had no gene match.

The J gene is TRBJ1-5, the V gene TRBV24-1; the match to TRBD1 covers 10 bases. Input material: peripheral blood. The sequence derives from a man older than 75 with acute or convalescent COVID-19. The CDR3 sequence: CATSGTGTGEGNQPQHF. The CDR3 nucleotides are TGTGCCACCAGTGGTACCGGGACAGGGGAAGGCAATCAGCCCCAGCATTTT.